The T cell receptor beta chain described here comes from a study of cytomegalovirus exposure and HLA in healthy donors. Overall study context: From HLA-typed donors, an early data release held around 80 million unique TCRs. Study-level points and caveats: A later analysis reportedly identified an Asian-associated ancestry cluster as carrying fewer N-insertions than the roughly 700-donor mean. Three chains linked to CMV were shown in vitro to be specific for CMV antigens.

Comment on this clone: The target antigen is unknown.

The PCR contained 60 Vbeta and 13 Jbeta primers. The protocol was immunoSEQ multiplex PCR, while the TCRdb copy is restricted to in-frame clones and leaves out a portion. The sample lists around 140,000 clones, 87% occurring once. This receptor was obtained from a woman between 25 and 40 years old in good health and CMV-seronegative. The material sequenced was PBMCs.

The CDR3 reads CASSYPGTSLGNEQFF. In DNA form, the CDR3 reads TGTGCCAGCAGCTACCCCGGGACTAGCCTAGGCAATGAGCAGTTCTTC. The chain couples TRBV5-4 to TRBJ2-1; the match to TRBD2 covers 9 bases. Per the germline V gene, CDR1 is SGHNT and CDR2 is YYREEE (reference sequence). V was clipped by 3 bases and J by 6 bases; unmatched bases: 10. This CDR3 has 16 amino acids.